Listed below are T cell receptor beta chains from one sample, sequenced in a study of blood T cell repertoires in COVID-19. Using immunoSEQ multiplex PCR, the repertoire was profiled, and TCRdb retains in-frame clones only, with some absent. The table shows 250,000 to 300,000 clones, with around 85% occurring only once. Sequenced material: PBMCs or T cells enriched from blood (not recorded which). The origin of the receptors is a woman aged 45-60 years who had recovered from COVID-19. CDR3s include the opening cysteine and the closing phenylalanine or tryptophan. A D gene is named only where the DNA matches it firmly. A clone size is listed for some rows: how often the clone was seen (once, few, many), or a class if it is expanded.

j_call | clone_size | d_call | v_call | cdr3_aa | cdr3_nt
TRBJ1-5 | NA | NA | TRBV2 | CASSESQVVQPQHF | TGTGCCAGCAGTGAATCACAGGTAGTTCAGCCCCAGCATTTT
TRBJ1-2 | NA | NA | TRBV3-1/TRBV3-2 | CASSQDGGPGGYTF | TGTGCCAGCAGCCAAGATGGGGGCCCCGGCGGCTACACCTTC
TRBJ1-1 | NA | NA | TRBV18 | CASSGTQNTEAFF | TGTGCCAGCTCGGGGACACAGAACACTGAAGCTTTCTTT
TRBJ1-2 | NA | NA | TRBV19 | CASSTGALLYGYTF | TGTGCCAGTAGTACAGGGGCTCTTCTCTATGGCTACACCTTC
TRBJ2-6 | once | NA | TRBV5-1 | CASSVTQGPNSGANVLTF | TGCGCCAGCAGCGTAACCCAGGGTCCGAACTCTGGGGCCAACGTCCTGACTTTC
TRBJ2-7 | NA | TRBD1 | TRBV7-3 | CASSPGTGVTYEQYF | TGTGCCAGCAGCCCGGGGACAGGGGTAACCTACGAGCAGTACTTC
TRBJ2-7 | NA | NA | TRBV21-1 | CASSSPRGKTGSSYEQYF | TGTGCCAGCAGCTCGCCAAGGGGGAAGACCGGTAGCTCCTACGAGCAGTACTTC
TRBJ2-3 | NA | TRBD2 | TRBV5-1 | CASSSGTMDTQYF | TGCGCCAGCAGCTCGGGGACTATGGATACGCAGTATTTT
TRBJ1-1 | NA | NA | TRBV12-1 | CASSLRNTSRGEGLGHPANTEAFF | TGTGCCAGCAGCTTAAGAAATACTTCCCGGGGGGAGGGCTTGGGACACCCGGCGAACACTGAAGCTTTCTTT
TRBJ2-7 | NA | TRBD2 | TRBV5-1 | CASSLMPAGGTYEQYF | TGCGCCAGCAGCTTGATGCCAGCGGGAGGTACCTACGAGCAGTACTTC
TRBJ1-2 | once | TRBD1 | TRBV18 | CASSPSPGQGDGVGYTF | TGTGCCAGCTCACCATCCCCGGGACAGGGGGATGGGGTCGGCTACACCTTC
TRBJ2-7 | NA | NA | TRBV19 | CASSETVAGSYEQYF | TGTGCCAGTAGTGAGACTGTCGCGGGTTCCTACGAGCAGTACTTC
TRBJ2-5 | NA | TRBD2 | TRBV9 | CASSVSRLAEETQYF | TGTGCCAGCAGCGTCAGTAGGCTAGCGGAAGAGACCCAGTACTTC
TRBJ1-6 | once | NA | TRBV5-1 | CASSLDTGPNSPLHF | TGCGCCAGCAGCTTAGATACAGGTCCAAATTCACCCCTCCACTTT
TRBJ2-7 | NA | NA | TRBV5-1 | CASSFYGDSYEQYF | TGCGCCAGCAGCTTTTACGGGGACTCCTACGAGCAGTACTTC
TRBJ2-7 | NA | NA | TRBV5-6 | CASSRPFVGERAYEQYF | TGTGCCAGCAGCCGTCCCTTCGTAGGGGAGCGGGCCTACGAGCAGTACTTC
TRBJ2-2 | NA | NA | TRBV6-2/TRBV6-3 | CASSYSGGTGELFF | TGTGCCAGCAGTTACTCGGGAGGTACCGGGGAGCTGTTTTTT
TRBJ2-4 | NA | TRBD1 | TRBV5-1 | CASSLGPRDRGNIQYF | TGCGCCAGCAGCTTGGGCCCAAGGGACAGGGGAAACATTCAGTACTTC
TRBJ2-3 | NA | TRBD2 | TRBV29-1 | CSSTATSGSPDTQYF | TGCAGCTCCACCGCGACTAGCGGGAGCCCAGATACGCAGTATTTT
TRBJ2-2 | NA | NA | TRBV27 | CASIDSLRNTGELFF | TGTGCCAGCATCGACTCCTTAAGAAATACCGGGGAGCTGTTTTTT
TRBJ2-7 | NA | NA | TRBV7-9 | CASSLEGPYEQYF | TGTGCCAGCAGCTTAGAGGGGCCCTACGAGCAGTACTTC
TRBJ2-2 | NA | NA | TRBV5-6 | CASSLISGVAGELFF | TGTGCCAGCAGCTTGATATCAGGGGTGGCCGGGGAGCTGTTTTTT
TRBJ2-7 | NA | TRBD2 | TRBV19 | CASKIAGGTTGDYEQYF | TGTGCCAGTAAAATAGCGGGAGGTACCACCGGGGACTACGAGCAGTACTTC
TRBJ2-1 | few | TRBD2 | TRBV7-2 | CASSVVSGRASTNEQFF | TGTGCCAGCAGCGTTGTTAGCGGGAGGGCCAGTACCAATGAGCAGTTCTTC
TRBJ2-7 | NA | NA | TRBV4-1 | CASSQVLGAREQYF | TGCGCCAGCAGCCAAGTTCTGGGGGCGCGGGAGCAGTACTTC
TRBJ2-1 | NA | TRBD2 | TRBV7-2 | CASSLAGLVVGEQFF | TGTGCCAGCAGCTTAGCGGGACTAGTGGTGGGTGAGCAGTTCTTC
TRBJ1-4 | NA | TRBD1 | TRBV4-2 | CASSQGTGATSGTNEKLFF | TGTGCCAGCAGCCAAGGGACAGGGGCCACAAGTGGAACTAATGAAAAACTGTTTTTT
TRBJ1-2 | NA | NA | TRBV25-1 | CASSEQGRDYGYTF | TGTGCCAGCAGTGAACAGGGTCGTGACTATGGCTACACCTTC
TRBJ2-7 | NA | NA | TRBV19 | CASNRGTSSYEQYF | TGTGCCAGTAACCGGGGTACCAGCTCCTACGAGCAGTACTTC
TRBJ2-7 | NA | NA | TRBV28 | CASSTLSVSYEQYF | TGTGCCAGCAGCACCTTGTCGGTCTCCTACGAGCAGTACTTC
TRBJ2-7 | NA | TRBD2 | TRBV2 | CASSAGGPVGEQYF | TGTGCCAGCAGCGCGGGAGGGCCTGTTGGCGAGCAGTACTTC
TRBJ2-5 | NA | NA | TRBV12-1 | CASRFISMRTPKETQYF | TGTGCCAGCCGCTTTATTAGTATGCGGACACCGAAAGAGACCCAGTACTTC
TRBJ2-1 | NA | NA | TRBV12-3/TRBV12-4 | CASSFTDNEQFF | TGTGCCAGCAGTTTTACGGACAATGAGCAGTTCTTC
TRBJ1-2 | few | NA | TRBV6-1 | CASSEAEVPNYGYTF | TGTGCCAGCAGTGAGGCGGAGGTACCTAACTATGGCTACACCTTC
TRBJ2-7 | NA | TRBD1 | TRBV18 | CASSPAGQGRYEQYF | TGTGCCAGCTCACCAGCGGGACAGGGGAGGTACGAGCAGTACTTC
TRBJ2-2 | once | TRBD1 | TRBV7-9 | CASSVTGGDTGELFF | TGTGCCAGCAGCGTGACAGGGGGGGACACCGGGGAGCTGTTTTTT
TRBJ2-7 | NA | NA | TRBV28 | CASSLYRSSYEQYF | TGTGCCAGCAGTTTGTACAGGAGCTCCTACGAGCAGTACTTC
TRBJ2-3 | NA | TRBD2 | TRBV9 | CASSVDGREGLTDTQYF | TGTGCCAGCAGCGTAGATGGGCGGGAGGGCCTCACAGATACGCAGTATTTT
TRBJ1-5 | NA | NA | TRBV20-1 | CSAKGWQPQHF | TGCAGTGCGAAGGGGTGGCAGCCCCAGCATTTT
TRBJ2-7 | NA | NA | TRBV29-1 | CSVEMGHTDYEQYF | TGCAGCGTTGAAATGGGCCACACCGACTACGAGCAGTACTTC
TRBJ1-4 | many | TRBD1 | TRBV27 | CASSSGTDNEKLFF | TGTGCCAGCAGTTCCGGGACAGATAATGAAAAACTGTTTTTT
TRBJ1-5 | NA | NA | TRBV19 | CASSLTGNSNQPQHF | TGTGCCAGTAGCCTTACAGGGAATAGCAATCAGCCCCAGCATTTT
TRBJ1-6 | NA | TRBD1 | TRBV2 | CASSRDSSYNSPLHF | TGTGCCAGCAGCCGGGACAGCTCCTATAATTCACCCCTCCACTTT
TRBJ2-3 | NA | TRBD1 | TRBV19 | CASSSGQGITDTQYF | TGTGCCAGTAGTTCCGGACAGGGCATAACAGATACGCAGTATTTT
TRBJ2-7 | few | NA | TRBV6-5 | CASSYGQSYEQYF | TGTGCCAGCAGTTACGGACAGTCCTACGAGCAGTACTTC
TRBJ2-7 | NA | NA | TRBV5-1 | CASSLGVTSYEQYF | TGCGCCAGCAGCCTCGGGGTAACTTCCTACGAGCAGTACTTC
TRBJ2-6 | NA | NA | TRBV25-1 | CASSEGHNSGANVLTF | TGTGCCAGCAGTGAGGGACACAACTCTGGGGCCAACGTCCTGACTTTC
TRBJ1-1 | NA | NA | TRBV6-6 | CASSLQGNTEAFF | TGTGCCAGCAGTTTACAGGGTAACACTGAAGCTTTCTTT
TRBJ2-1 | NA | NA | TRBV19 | CASRKQIYNEQFF | TGTGCCAGTAGGAAACAAATTTACAATGAGCAGTTCTTC
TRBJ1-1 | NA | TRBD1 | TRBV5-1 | CASSLGQGMSFRTEAFF | TGCGCCAGCAGCTTGGGACAGGGTATGTCGTTTCGGACTGAAGCTTTCTTT
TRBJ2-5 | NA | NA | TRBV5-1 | CASSLSGGGGETQYF | TGCGCCAGCAGCTTGTCTGGGGGGGGCGGGGAGACCCAGTACTTC
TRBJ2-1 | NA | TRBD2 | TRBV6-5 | CASRLATYNEQFF | TGTGCCAGCAGACTAGCGACCTACAATGAGCAGTTCTTC
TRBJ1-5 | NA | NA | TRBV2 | CASRRDSNQPQHF | TGTGCCAGCAGGAGGGATAGCAATCAGCCCCAGCATTTT